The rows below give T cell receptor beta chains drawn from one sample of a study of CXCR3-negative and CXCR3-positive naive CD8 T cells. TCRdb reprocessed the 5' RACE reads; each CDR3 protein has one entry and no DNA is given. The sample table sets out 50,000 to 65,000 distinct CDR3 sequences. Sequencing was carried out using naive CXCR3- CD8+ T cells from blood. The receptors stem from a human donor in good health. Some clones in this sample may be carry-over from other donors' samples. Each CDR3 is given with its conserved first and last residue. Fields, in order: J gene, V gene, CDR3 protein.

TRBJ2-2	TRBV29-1	CSVAGGTGELFF
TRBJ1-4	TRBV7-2	CASSLDVRQGYNEKLFF
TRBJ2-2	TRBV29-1	CSVVSGDTGELFF
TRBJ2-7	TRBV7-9	CASSFGQGGEQYF
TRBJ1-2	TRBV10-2	CASSAGRGYTF
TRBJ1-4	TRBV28	CASSFGTAQIEKLFF
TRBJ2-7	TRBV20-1	CSVQSAGGESYEQYF
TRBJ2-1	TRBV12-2	CASRLELAGGSAEENEQFF
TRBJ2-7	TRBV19	CASSMTGTEQYF
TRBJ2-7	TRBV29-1	CSPIRAAGRVPYEQYF
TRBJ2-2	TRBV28	CASSPPLTGYTGELFF
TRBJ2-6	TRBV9	CASSVWRGQDKSSGANVLTF
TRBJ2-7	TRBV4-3	CASSQEGTFDYEQYF
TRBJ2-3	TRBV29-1	CSASGGPGTQYF
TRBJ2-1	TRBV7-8	CASSLTFGTASSYNEQYF
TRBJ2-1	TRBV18	CASSPSGTVVPYNEQFF
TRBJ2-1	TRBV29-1	CSVDLGSEQFF
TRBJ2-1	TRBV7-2	CASRTDNNNEQFF
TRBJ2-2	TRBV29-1	CSVEWTGGELFF
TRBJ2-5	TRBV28	CASSLVAGGEISEETQYF
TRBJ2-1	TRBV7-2	CASSLMRGGFNEQFF
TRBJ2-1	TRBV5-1	CASSWGLAGPSSYNEQFF
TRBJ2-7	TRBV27	CASSAGTGSYEQYF
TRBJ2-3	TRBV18	CASSPPGASNTDTQYF
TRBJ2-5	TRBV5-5	CASSFPVGGGETQYF
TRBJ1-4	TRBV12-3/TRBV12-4	CASSLYDSPNEKLFF
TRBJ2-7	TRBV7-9	CASSPGGQSREQYF
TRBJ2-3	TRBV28	CASRPPGLSTDTQYF
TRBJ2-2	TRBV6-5	CASSYSGTTFRGTGELFF
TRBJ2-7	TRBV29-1	CSVGGRGAYEQYF
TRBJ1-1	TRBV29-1	CSVASSGAWGTEAFF
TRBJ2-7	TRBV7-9	CASSFPGPGYEQYF
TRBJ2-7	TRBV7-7	CASSPGPSGAYEQYF
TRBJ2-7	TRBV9	CASSVSDRFYEQYF
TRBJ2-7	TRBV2	CASGQGRTYEQYF
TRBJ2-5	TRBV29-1	CSVEYSNRGWETQYF
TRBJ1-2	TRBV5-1	CASSLGKDYGYTF
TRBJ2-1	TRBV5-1	CASSLVRLQLNSYNEQFF
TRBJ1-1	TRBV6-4	CASSDERDTEAFF
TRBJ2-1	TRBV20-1	CSARAGTSGGEYNEQFF
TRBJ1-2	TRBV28	CASSFNYGYTF
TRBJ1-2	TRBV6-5	CASSYVRGEGYTF
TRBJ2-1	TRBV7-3	CASSPMGADSNEQFF
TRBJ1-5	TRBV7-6	CASSFNPGSQPQHF
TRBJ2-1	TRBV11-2	CASGIQEYNEQFF
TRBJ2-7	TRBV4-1	CASSQVTDSSYEQYF
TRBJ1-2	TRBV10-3	CAISESRTGGLYGYTF
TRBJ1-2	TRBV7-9	CASSLGGQGAYDYTF
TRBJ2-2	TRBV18	CASYQGGGYTGELFF
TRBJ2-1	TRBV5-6	CASSPLSGSSYNEQFF
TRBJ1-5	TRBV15	CATSRVPGTEEIKPQHF
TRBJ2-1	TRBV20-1	CSANGLESINEQFF
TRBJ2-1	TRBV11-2	CASNFKAGNLPYNEQFF
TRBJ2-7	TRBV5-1	CASRGGQGSYEQYF
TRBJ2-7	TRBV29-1	CSVETGVYGEQYF
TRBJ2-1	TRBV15	CATASTGGAYNEQFF
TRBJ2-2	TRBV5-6	CASSATGGNTGELFF
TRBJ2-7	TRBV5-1	CASSTTGYEQYF
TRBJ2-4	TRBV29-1	CSVEMWRGETGGSKNIQYF